This T cell receptor beta chain was captured by sequencing in a study of cytomegalovirus exposure and HLA in healthy donors. Study-level points and caveats: Later analysis reportedly placed an Asian-associated ancestry cluster below the roughly 700-donor mean in N-insertions.

Concerning this clone: Its cognate antigen is unknown.

This CDR3 contains 18 residues. V was trimmed by 3 bases and J by 2 bases, leaving 21 bases between them. The germline gives CDR1 LNHNV, CDR2 YYDKDF (reference sequence). Vbeta (60) and Jbeta (13) primers were used in the PCR. The assay was immunoSEQ multiplex PCR, and TCRdb's table has in-frame clones only and misses some. The data show about 130,000 clones, with 8% to 9.5% seen just once and 5.5% held by the top ten. The sequencing sample was made of PBMCs. The receptor was derived from a man aged 40-50 years in good health and CMV-seronegative. This chain links TRBV15 with TRBJ2-3; a weak D match, TRBD2 (6 bases). The CDR3 DNA sequence: TGTGCCACCAGCAGGGCTTTGGGGGGAGCTAGTTTCACAGATACGCAGTATTTT. It is translated as CATSRALGGASFTDTQYF.